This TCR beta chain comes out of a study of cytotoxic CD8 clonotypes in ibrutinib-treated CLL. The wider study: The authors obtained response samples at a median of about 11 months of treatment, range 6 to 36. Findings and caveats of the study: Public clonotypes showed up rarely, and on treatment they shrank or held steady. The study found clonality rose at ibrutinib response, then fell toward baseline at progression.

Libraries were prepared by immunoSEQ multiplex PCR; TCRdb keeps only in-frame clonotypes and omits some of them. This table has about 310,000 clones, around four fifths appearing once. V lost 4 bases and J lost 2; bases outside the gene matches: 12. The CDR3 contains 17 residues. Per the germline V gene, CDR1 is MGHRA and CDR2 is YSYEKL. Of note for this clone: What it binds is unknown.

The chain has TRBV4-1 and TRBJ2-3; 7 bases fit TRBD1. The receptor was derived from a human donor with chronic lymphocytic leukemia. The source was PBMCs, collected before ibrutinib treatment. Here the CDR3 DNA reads TGCGCCAGCAGCCTCCACAGGGGCAGCGTAGCCACAGATACGCAGTATTTT. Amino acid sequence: CASSLHRGSVATDTQYF.